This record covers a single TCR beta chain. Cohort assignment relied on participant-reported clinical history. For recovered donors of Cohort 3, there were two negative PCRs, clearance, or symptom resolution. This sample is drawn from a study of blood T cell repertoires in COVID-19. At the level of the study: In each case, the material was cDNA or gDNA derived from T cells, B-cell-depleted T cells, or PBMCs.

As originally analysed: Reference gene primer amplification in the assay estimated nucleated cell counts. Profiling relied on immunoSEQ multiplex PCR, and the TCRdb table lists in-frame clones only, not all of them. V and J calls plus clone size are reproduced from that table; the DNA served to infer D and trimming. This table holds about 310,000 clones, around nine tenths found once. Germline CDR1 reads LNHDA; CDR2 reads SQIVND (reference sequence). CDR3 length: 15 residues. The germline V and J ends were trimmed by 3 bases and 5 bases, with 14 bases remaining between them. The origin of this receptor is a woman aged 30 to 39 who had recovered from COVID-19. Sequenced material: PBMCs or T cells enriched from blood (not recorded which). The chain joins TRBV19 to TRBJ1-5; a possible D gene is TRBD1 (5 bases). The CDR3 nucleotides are TGTGCCAGTAGTATCCCCGGCAGGGTCGATCAGCCCCAGCATTTT. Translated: CASSIPGRVDQPQHF.